This T cell receptor beta chain is drawn from a study of tumor and adjacent non-tumor tissue in lung cancer. There are 16 residues in the CDR3. The V gene's germline CDR1 is MDHEN and CDR2 SYDVKM. With respect to this clonotype: An end of the junction does not agree with germline; a read error may underlie this.

This sample's RNA came from whole unsorted tissue. A modified ARM-PCR protocol with three rounds of nested PCR amplified TCRbeta. Via MiXCR, TCRdb re-called the multiplex PCR reads, giving one row per CDR3 protein. The sample has approximately 140,000 distinct CDR3 sequences; around 61% are singletons. This TCR came from a man aged 55-75 years with small cell lung cancer. V gene TRBV28 combines with J gene TRBJ2-5; possible D gene TRBD1, 6 bases. The sequencing sample was made of lung tumor tissue. DNA of the CDR3: TGTGCCAGCAGTTTTTACCTCAGGACAGACCAAGAGGCCCAGTACTTC. This encodes CASSFYLRTDQEAQYF.